This TCR beta chain was identified during a study of blood T cells in healthy people across ages. V lost 6 bases to trimming and J lost 5 bases; unmatched junction nucleotides: 20. CDR3 length equals 19 residues. CDR1 is MNHEY and CDR2 is SMNVEV in the germline V gene (reference sequence). For the second PCR, which ran for about 7 to 11 cycles, a sample-barcoded 5' primer and a J-beta primer mix were used. TCRdb analysed the 5' RACE reads with MiXCR anew, one entry per CDR3 protein. The data show about 1 million distinct CDR3 sequences, 45% seen once. Aged roughly 6 to 90, donors were systemically healthy Caucasians from Russia.

This chain uses TRBV27 with TRBJ2-1, with 9 nucleotides matching TRBD2. This receptor was taken from a woman aged 55-70 years in good health. The sequenced sample was blood. CDR3 DNA sequence: TGTGCCAGCAGGACGTATGGAAATGCCCGACTAGCGGATAACAATGAGCAGTTCTTC. This sequence encodes CASRTYGNARLADNNEQFF.